This T cell receptor beta chain was sequenced in a study of graft-versus-host responses after intestinal transplantation. This clone was seen once. The assay was immunoSEQ multiplex PCR, and TCRdb's table has in-frame clones only and misses some. The repertoire holds some 70,000 clones, with 92% as singletons. Germline CDR1 is MNHNY and CDR2 is SVGAGI (reference sequence). The V gene lost 0 bases and the J gene lost 4 bases, with 12 bases spanning the gap. The CDR3 is 15 residues long. The V gene is TRBV6-6, the J gene TRBJ1-1; D is possibly TRBD1 (5 bases). The sample in question was bone marrow, obtained nearly 750 days after intestinal transplantation. The sequence derives from a human patient who received an intestinal transplant, so some T cells may come from the graft donor. The CDR3 loop is CASSYSAQGRTEAFF. The CDR3 region has the DNA TGTGCCAGCAGTTACTCGGCCCAGGGTCGCACTGAAGCTTTCTTT.